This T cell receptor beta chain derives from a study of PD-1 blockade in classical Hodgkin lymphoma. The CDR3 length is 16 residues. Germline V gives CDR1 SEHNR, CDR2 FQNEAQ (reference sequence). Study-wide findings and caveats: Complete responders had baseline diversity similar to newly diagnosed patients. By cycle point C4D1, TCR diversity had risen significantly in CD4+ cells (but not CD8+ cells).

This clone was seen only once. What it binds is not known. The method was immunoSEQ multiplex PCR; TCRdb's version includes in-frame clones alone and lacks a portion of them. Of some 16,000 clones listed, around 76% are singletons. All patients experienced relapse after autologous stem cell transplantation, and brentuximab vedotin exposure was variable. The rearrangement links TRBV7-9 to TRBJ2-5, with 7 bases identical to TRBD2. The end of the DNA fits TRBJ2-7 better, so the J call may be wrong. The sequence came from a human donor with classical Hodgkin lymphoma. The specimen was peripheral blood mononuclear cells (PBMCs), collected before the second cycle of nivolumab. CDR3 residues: CASSSRLGREVYEQYF. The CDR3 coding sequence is TGTGCCAGCAGCTCCCGACTTGGGAGGGAGGTTTACGAGCAGTACTTC.